The T cell receptor (beta chain) under discussion was sequenced for a study of vaccination and CD4 T cells after COVID-19. The overall study: Overlapping spike peptides from SARS-CoV-2, HCoV-NL63, HCoV-OC43 and HCoV-229E served to stimulate the cells.

Treatment defined: roughly 11-day PBMC culture with coronavirus spike peptide pools or control peptides (ViraFEST assay). TCR sequencing followed the expansion of antigen-specific T cells with peptide pools in ViraFEST. The Oncomine TCR Beta short-read assay generated sequence data from the DNA of cultured CD4+ T cells. MiXCR, applied by TCRdb to the PCR reads, yields one record per CDR3 protein. Of 10,000 or so distinct CDR3 sequences in the sample, roughly 35% were seen once. The sample holds a few counts of this clonotype. Its antigen is undetermined. The sequencing input was cultured CD4+ T cells from blood. The receptor was derived from a human donor with COVID-19.

The CDR3, as DNA: TGTGCCAGCAGCTTGAGGGGACAGGGGTCAAATGAGCAGTTCTTC. It encodes CASSLRGQGSNEQFF. V is TRBV7-8 and J is TRBJ2-1, with 10 nucleotides matching TRBD1. This CDR3 is 15 amino acids long. V lost 3 bases, J lost 7 bases, and 6 bases stayed unmatched. Germline values: CDR1 SGHVS, CDR2 FQNEAQ.